This is a list of T cell receptor beta chains from one sample in a study of Tregs in tolerant kidney transplant recipients. Profiled with immunoSEQ multiplex PCR; TCRdb holds only in-frame clones, not every one. The top ten clones hold 4.5% to 5% of a sample with about 88,000 clones, approximately 90% of them seen once. Sequencing used CD8+ T cells from blood. These receptors came from a human donor in good health. CDR3s include the opening cysteine and the closing phenylalanine or tryptophan. A D gene is named only where the DNA matches it firmly. Only part of the rows carry a size: once, few, many, or a class if the clone is expanded.

size: -; J: TRBJ2-7; D: -; V: TRBV10-3; CDR3: CAISVGEPSSYEQYF; DNA: TGTGCCATCAGCGTTGGGGAGCCTAGCTCCTACGAGCAGTACTTC
size: -; J: TRBJ2-2; D: TRBD1; V: TRBV10-2; CDR3: CASGGQGTGELFF; DNA: TGCGCCAGCGGGGGACAGGGGACCGGGGAGCTGTTTTTT
size: -; J: TRBJ1-2; D: TRBD1; V: TRBV30; CDR3: CAWTQGADGYTF; DNA: TGTGCCTGGACCCAGGGGGCCGATGGCTACACCTTC
size: -; J: TRBJ2-1; D: TRBD2; V: TRBV10-2; CDR3: CASTEEGLVNEQFF; DNA: TGCGCCAGCACCGAGGAGGGACTAGTAAATGAGCAGTTCTTC
size: -; J: TRBJ2-3; D: -; V: TRBV29-1; CDR3: CSVEHRPDTQYF; DNA: TGCAGCGTTGAACATAGGCCAGATACGCAGTATTTT
size: -; J: TRBJ2-3; D: -; V: TRBV27; CDR3: CASSLAGGSGHTQYF; DNA: TGTGCCAGCAGTTTAGCTGGGGGGTCCGGTCATACGCAGTATTTT
size: -; J: TRBJ2-1; D: -; V: TRBV25-1; CDR3: CASSELATVYNEQFF; DNA: TGTGCCAGCAGTGAATTGGCGACAGTCTACAATGAGCAGTTCTTC
size: -; J: TRBJ1-1; D: TRBD1; V: TRBV4-1; CDR3: CASSRYPTGGTEAFF; DNA: TGCGCCAGCAGCCGATATCCAACAGGGGGGACTGAAGCTTTCTTT
size: -; J: TRBJ2-1; D: TRBD1; V: TRBV4-1; CDR3: CASSLRTGGPNEQFF; DNA: TGCGCCAGCAGCCTACGGACAGGGGGTCCCAATGAGCAGTTCTTC
size: -; J: TRBJ1-2; D: TRBD1; V: TRBV2; CDR3: CASRAPGQATHGYTF; DNA: TGTGCCAGCAGGGCCCCCGGACAGGCGACACATGGCTACACCTTC
size: -; J: TRBJ1-2; D: -; V: TRBV30; CDR3: CASDSGGGPYGYTF; DNA: TGTGCCTCAGACTCGGGAGGGGGGCCCTATGGCTACACCTTC
size: -; J: TRBJ2-1; D: -; V: TRBV27; CDR3: CASSLTPGLHNLNEQFF; DNA: TGTGCCAGCAGTTTAACCCCGGGACTCCATAATCTCAATGAGCAGTTCTTC
size: -; J: TRBJ2-7; D: -; V: TRBV6-1; CDR3: CASSETYEQYF; DNA: TGTGCCAGCAGTGAAACCTACGAGCAGTACTTC
size: -; J: TRBJ1-2; D: -; V: TRBV27; CDR3: CASAPIRGRPTYGYTF; DNA: TGTGCCAGCGCCCCGATCAGGGGCAGGCCTACCTATGGCTACACCTTC
size: -; J: TRBJ2-7; D: TRBD2; V: TRBV6-5; CDR3: CASTPIAGGVYEQYF; DNA: TGTGCCAGCACCCCCATAGCGGGAGGAGTCTACGAGCAGTACTTC
size: -; J: TRBJ2-7; D: -; V: TRBV4-1; CDR3: CASSHLLAYEQYF; DNA: TGCGCCAGCAGCCACCTTTTAGCTTACGAGCAGTACTTC
size: once; J: TRBJ2-1; D: -; V: TRBV15; CDR3: CATSRDGASSYNEQFF; DNA: TGTGCCACCAGCAGAGATGGGGCTAGCTCCTACAATGAGCAGTTCTTC
size: -; J: TRBJ2-7; D: -; V: TRBV7-8; CDR3: CASSHTRRGDHEQYF; DNA: TGTGCCAGCAGCCACACACGCAGGGGTGACCACGAGCAGTACTTC
size: -; J: TRBJ2-7; D: TRBD2; V: TRBV30; CDR3: CAWDGTSGHYEQYF; DNA: TGTGCCTGGGATGGGACTAGCGGCCACTACGAGCAGTACTTC
size: -; J: TRBJ1-1; D: TRBD1; V: TRBV6-4; CDR3: CASSDSPGTGNTEAFF; DNA: TGTGCCAGCAGTGACTCCCCCGGGACAGGGAACACTGAAGCTTTCTTT
size: -; J: TRBJ2-7; D: TRBD1; V: TRBV5-1; CDR3: CASSAYRGQNEQYF; DNA: TGCGCCAGCAGCGCATACAGGGGGCAGAACGAGCAGTACTTC
size: few; J: TRBJ1-6; D: -; V: TRBV6-5; CDR3: CASSYSAGANSPLHF; DNA: TGTGCCAGCAGTTACTCGGCGGGCGCTAATTCACCCCTCCACTTT
size: -; J: TRBJ2-1; D: TRBD1; V: TRBV13; CDR3: CASSPGQDSYNEQFF; DNA: TGTGCCAGCAGCCCGGGACAGGACTCCTACAATGAGCAGTTCTTC
size: -; J: TRBJ2-2; D: -; V: TRBV19; CDR3: CASSMVPGVTGELFF; DNA: TGTGCCAGTAGTATGGTCCCAGGGGTCACCGGGGAGCTGTTTTTT
size: few; J: TRBJ2-1; D: -; V: TRBV23-1; CDR3: CASSHGDTRSNNEQFF; DNA: TGCGCCAGCAGTCACGGGGACACTCGGTCCAACAATGAGCAGTTCTTC
size: -; J: TRBJ2-3; D: -; V: TRBV7-7; CDR3: CASSLEGTDTQYF; DNA: TGTGCCAGCAGCTTAGAGGGCACAGATACGCAGTATTTT
size: once; J: TRBJ1-1; D: -; V: TRBV6-5; CDR3: CASSYAVNTEAFF; DNA: TGTGCCAGCAGTTACGCGGTGAACACTGAAGCTTTCTTT
size: -; J: TRBJ2-5; D: TRBD2; V: TRBV4-2; CDR3: CASGMTRGETQYF; DNA: TGTGCCAGCGGCATGACGCGGGGGGAGACCCAGTACTTC
size: -; J: TRBJ1-2; D: -; V: TRBV7-2; CDR3: CASSSGLSNYGYTF; DNA: TGTGCCAGCAGCTCCGGTTTAAGTAACTATGGCTACACCTTC
size: -; J: TRBJ2-2; D: -; V: TRBV10-2; CDR3: CASSHPMVAESTGELFF; DNA: TGCGCCAGCAGTCACCCGATGGTAGCGGAGAGTACCGGGGAGCTGTTTTTT
size: -; J: TRBJ2-7; D: TRBD2; V: TRBV7-2; CDR3: CASSFAGVTYEQYF; DNA: TGTGCCAGCAGCTTCGCGGGGGTTACCTACGAGCAGTACTTC
size: -; J: TRBJ2-1; D: TRBD2; V: TRBV6-1; CDR3: CASSESGTVLAGDEQFF; DNA: TGTGCCAGCAGTGAAAGTGGTACAGTCCTAGCGGGAGATGAGCAGTTCTTC
size: -; J: TRBJ2-7; D: TRBD1; V: TRBV5-1; CDR3: CASSGTDADEQYF; DNA: TGCGCCAGCAGCGGGACAGACGCGGACGAGCAGTACTTC
size: -; J: TRBJ2-1; D: TRBD2; V: TRBV18; CDR3: CASSPLAGGVDEQFF; DNA: TGTGCCAGCTCACCTCTAGCGGGGGGTGTGGATGAGCAGTTCTTC
size: -; J: TRBJ2-7; D: -; V: TRBV19; CDR3: CASSGRTAILWEQYF; DNA: TGTGCCAGTAGTGGCAGGACAGCGATACTATGGGAGCAGTACTTC
size: -; J: TRBJ2-2; D: -; V: TRBV6-6; CDR3: CASSGGDTGELFF; DNA: TGTGCCAGCAGTGGTGGGGACACCGGGGAGCTGTTTTTT
size: once; J: TRBJ2-5; D: -; V: TRBV27; CDR3: CASSLSPGRKQETQYF; DNA: TGTGCCAGCAGTTTGTCACCGGGACGGAAACAAGAGACCCAGTACTTC
size: -; J: TRBJ2-2; D: TRBD1; V: TRBV7-7; CDR3: CASSLKGAGTGELFF; DNA: TGTGCCAGCAGCTTAAAGGGGGCCGGCACCGGGGAGCTGTTTTTT
size: -; J: TRBJ2-7; D: -; V: TRBV6-1; CDR3: CASSAPLEQYF; DNA: TGTGCCAGCAGTGCACCTCTCGAGCAGTACTTC
size: -; J: TRBJ2-7; D: -; V: TRBV11-2; CDR3: CASSPFFGSYEQYF; DNA: TGTGCCAGCAGTCCATTTTTTGGCTCCTACGAGCAGTACTTC
size: -; J: TRBJ2-3; D: TRBD1; V: TRBV7-9; CDR3: CASSPWDRGGPDTQYF; DNA: TGTGCCAGCAGCCCGTGGGACAGGGGAGGACCAGATACGCAGTATTTT
size: -; J: TRBJ1-1; D: TRBD1; V: TRBV9; CDR3: CASSALQGGTEAFF; DNA: TGTGCCAGCAGCGCCCTTCAGGGGGGCACTGAAGCTTTCTTT
size: -; J: TRBJ1-1; D: -; V: TRBV27; CDR3: CASSLRGDMNTEAFF; DNA: TGTGCCAGCAGTTTACGAGGAGATATGAACACTGAAGCTTTCTTT
size: -; J: TRBJ2-7; D: TRBD2; V: TRBV27; CDR3: CASSLFGLAGAYEQYF; DNA: TGTGCCAGCAGTTTATTCGGACTAGCGGGAGCCTACGAGCAGTACTTC
size: -; J: TRBJ2-1; D: TRBD2; V: TRBV11-2; CDR3: CASSLGFSGGAEQFF; DNA: TGTGCCAGCAGCTTAGGGTTTAGCGGGGGGGCCGAGCAGTTCTTC
size: -; J: TRBJ1-6; D: TRBD1; V: TRBV27; CDR3: CASSYRGNSPLHF; DNA: TGTGCCAGCAGTTACAGGGGCAATTCACCCCTCCACTTT
size: -; J: TRBJ1-5; D: -; V: TRBV21-1; CDR3: CASSKAPGGQKSNQPQHF; DNA: TGTGCCAGCAGCAAAGCTCCCGGCGGACAGAAGAGCAATCAGCCCCAGCATTTT
size: -; J: TRBJ2-2; D: -; V: TRBV7-6; CDR3: CASSLVVGPGELFF; DNA: TGTGCCAGCAGCTTAGTCGTGGGCCCCGGGGAGCTGTTTTTT
size: few; J: TRBJ2-3; D: TRBD2; V: TRBV9; CDR3: CASSVVGLAGGRDTQYF; DNA: TGTGCCAGCAGCGTAGTGGGTCTAGCGGGGGGCCGAGATACGCAGTATTTT
size: -; J: TRBJ1-1; D: -; V: TRBV7-9; CDR3: CASTLAEPEAFF; DNA: TGTGCCAGCACCCTTGCAGAGCCTGAAGCTTTCTTT
size: -; J: TRBJ2-1; D: -; V: TRBV9; CDR3: CASSLDTSSYNEQFF; DNA: TGTGCCAGCAGCCTGGACACGAGCTCCTACAATGAGCAGTTCTTC
size: once; J: TRBJ2-7; D: TRBD1; V: TRBV7-9; CDR3: CASSPRGTARSYEQYF; DNA: TGTGCCAGCAGCCCCCGTGGGACAGCCCGCTCCTACGAGCAGTACTTC
size: -; J: TRBJ1-2; D: -; V: TRBV5-4; CDR3: CASSSEDGYTF; DNA: TGTGCCAGCAGCTCGGAGGATGGCTACACCTTC
size: -; J: TRBJ2-1; D: TRBD2; V: TRBV11-2; CDR3: CASQTSQWGLAVYNEQFF; DNA: TGTGCCAGCCAAACTTCCCAGTGGGGACTAGCGGTATACAATGAGCAGTTCTTC
size: -; J: TRBJ2-5; D: TRBD2; V: TRBV7-9; CDR3: CASSLGRGVKETQYF; DNA: TGTGCCAGCAGCTTAGGGCGGGGGGTAAAGGAGACCCAGTACTTC
size: -; J: TRBJ1-2; D: -; V: TRBV19; CDR3: CASSLGTGLSNYGYTF; DNA: TGTGCCAGTAGCCTTGGGACGGGCCTCTCTAACTATGGCTACACCTTC
size: -; J: TRBJ2-7; D: -; V: TRBV14; CDR3: CASSSASSYEQYF; DNA: TGTGCCAGCAGCTCGGCTAGCTCCTACGAGCAGTACTTC
size: -; J: TRBJ2-1; D: -; V: TRBV4-1; CDR3: CASSQGIVSRYEQFF; DNA: TGCGCCAGCAGCCAAGGTATTGTTTCCCGGTATGAGCAGTTCTTC
size: medium-sized; J: TRBJ2-3; D: -; V: TRBV6-4; CDR3: CASSDSGPSGTDTQYF; DNA: TGTGCCAGCAGTGACTCGGGGCCCTCCGGCACAGATACGCAGTATTTT
size: -; J: TRBJ2-5; D: -; V: TRBV7-6; CDR3: CASSFTRGIQETQYF; DNA: TGTGCCAGCAGCTTTACTAGGGGGATCCAAGAGACCCAGTACTTC